This TCR beta chain was captured by sequencing in a study of PD-1 blockade in classical Hodgkin lymphoma. The CDR3 loop spans 14 amino acids. The ends were cut back, 1 base at V and 6 bases at J, with 12 bases in the middle. The germline CDR1 and CDR2 sequences are SGHDT and YYEEEE. Study-wide results and limits: Researchers reported that CD4+ TCR diversity, though not CD8+, rose significantly by C4D1. Reported findings placed baseline TCR diversity lower in newly diagnosed patients (compared with healthy donors).

Relapses following autologous stem cell transplantation were seen in all patients, with brentuximab vedotin exposure varying. The table came from immunoSEQ multiplex PCR; TCRdb's copy has only in-frame clones and leaves some out. The sample holds about 17,000 clones; approximately 60% are singletons and the top ten take around 8%. Comment on this clone: Its specificity is not known.

This TCR was sampled from a human donor with classical Hodgkin lymphoma. The chain couples TRBV5-6 to TRBJ2-3, with a weak D call TRBD2 (5 bases). The material was peripheral blood mononuclear cells (PBMCs), obtained before the second cycle of nivolumab. The CDR3 DNA sequence: TGTGCCAGCAGCTTGTATGCAACGGGGGATACGCAGTATTTT. This codes for CASSLYATGDTQYF.